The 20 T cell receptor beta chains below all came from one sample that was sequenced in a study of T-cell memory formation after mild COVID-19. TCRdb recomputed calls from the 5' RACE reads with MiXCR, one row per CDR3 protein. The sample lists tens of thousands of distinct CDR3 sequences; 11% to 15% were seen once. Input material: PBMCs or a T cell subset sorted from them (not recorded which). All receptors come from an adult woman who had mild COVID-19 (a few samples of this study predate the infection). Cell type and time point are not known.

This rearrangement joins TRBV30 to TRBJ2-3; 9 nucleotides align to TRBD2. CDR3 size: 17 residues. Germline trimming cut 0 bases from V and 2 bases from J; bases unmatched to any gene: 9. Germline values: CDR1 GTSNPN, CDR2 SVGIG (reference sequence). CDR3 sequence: CAWSVWTSESATDTQYF. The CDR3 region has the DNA TGTGCCTGGAGTGTTTGGACTAGCGAATCAGCCACAGATACGCAGTATTTT.

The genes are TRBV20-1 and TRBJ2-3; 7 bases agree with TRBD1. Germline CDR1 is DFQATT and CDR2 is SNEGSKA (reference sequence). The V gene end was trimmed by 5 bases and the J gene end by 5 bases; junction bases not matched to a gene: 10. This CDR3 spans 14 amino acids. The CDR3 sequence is CSAWDRVQVDTQYF. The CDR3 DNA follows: TGCAGTGCTTGGGACAGAGTTCAAGTAGATACGCAGTATTTT.

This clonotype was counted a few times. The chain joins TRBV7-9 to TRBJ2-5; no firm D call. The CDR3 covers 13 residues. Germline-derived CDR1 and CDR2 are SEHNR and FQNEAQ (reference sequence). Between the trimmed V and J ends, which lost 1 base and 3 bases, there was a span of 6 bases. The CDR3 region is CASSLGLEETQYF. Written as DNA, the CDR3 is TGTGCCAGCAGCTTAGGGCTAGAAGAGACCCAGTACTTC.

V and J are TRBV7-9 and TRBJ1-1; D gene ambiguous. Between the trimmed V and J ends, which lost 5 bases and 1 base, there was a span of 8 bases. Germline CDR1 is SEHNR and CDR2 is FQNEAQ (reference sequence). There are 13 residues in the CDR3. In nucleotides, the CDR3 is TGTGCCAGCAGCCCCCCAAGGAACACTGAAGCTTTCTTT. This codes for CASSPPRNTEAFF.

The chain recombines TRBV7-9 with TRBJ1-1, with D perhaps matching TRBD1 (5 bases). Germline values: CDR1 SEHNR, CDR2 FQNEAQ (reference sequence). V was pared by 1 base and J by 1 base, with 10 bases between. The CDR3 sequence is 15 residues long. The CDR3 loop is CASSLGWQGNTEAFF. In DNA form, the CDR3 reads TGTGCCAGCAGCTTAGGTTGGCAGGGGAACACTGAAGCTTTCTTT. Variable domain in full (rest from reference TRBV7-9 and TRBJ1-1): DTGVSQNPRHKITKRGQNVTFRCDPISEHNRLYWYRQTLGQGPEFLTYFQNEAQLEKSRLLSDRFSAERPKGSFSTLEIQRTEQGDSAMYLCASSLGWQGNTEAFFGQGTRLTVV.

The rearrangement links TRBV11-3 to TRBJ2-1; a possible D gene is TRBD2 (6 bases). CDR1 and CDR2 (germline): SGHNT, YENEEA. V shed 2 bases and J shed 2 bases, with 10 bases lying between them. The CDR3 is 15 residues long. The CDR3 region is CASSLSEGPYNEQFF. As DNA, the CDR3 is TGTGCCAGCAGCTTATCGGAGGGCCCCTACAATGAGCAGTTCTTC.

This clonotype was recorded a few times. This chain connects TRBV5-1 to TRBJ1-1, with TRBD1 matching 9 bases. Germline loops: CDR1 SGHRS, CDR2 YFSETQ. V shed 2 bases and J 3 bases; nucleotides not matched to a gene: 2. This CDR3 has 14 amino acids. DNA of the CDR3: TGCGCCAGCAGCTTCCGGACAGGGGACACTGAAGCTTTCTTT. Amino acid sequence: CASSFRTGDTEAFF.

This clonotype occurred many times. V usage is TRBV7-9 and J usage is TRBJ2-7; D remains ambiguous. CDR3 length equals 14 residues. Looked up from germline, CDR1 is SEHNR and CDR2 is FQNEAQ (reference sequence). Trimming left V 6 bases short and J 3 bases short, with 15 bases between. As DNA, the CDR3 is TGTGCCAGCAGTGACGGCAGGCAGGTCTACGAGCAGTACTTC. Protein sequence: CASSDGRQVYEQYF.

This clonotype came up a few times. The CDR3 DNA sequence: TGCGCCAGCAGCCAAGATCCGGGGGGGGACGAGCAGTACTTC. Translating gives CASSQDPGGDEQYF. The rearrangement links TRBV4-1 to TRBJ2-7; 8 nucleotides align to TRBD2. Unmatched junction bases numbered 3, after V lost 0 bases and J lost 5 bases. The CDR3 extends over 14 amino acids. CDR1 and CDR2 (germline): MGHRA, YSYEKL.

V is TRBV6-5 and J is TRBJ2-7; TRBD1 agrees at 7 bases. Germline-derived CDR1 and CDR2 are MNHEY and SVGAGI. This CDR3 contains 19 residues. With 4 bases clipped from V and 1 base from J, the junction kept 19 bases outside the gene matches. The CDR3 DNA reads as TGTGCCAGCAGTTCCCCGTTGGACAGGCCCGGGGTTCCTTCCTACGAGCAGTACTTC. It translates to CASSSPLDRPGVPSYEQYF.

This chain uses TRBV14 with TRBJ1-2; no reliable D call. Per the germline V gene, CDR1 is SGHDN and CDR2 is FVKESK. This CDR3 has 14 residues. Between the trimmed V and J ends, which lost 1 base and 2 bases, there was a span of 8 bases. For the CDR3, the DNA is TGTGCCAGCAGCCAAGTTACACTAAACTATGGCTACACCTTC. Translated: CASSQVTLNYGYTF.

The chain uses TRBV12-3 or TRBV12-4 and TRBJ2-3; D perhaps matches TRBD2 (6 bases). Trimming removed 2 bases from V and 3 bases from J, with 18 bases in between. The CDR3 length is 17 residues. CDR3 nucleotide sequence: TGTGCCAGCAGTTTAAGGTTCCGGGACTCGGGTACAGATACGCAGTATTTT. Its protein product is CASSLRFRDSGTDTQYF.

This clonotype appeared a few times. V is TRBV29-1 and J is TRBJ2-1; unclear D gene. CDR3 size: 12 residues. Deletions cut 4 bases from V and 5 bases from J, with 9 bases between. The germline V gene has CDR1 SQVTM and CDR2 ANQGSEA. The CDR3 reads CSVVYWNNEQFF. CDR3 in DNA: TGCAGCGTTGTATACTGGAACAATGAGCAGTTCTTC.

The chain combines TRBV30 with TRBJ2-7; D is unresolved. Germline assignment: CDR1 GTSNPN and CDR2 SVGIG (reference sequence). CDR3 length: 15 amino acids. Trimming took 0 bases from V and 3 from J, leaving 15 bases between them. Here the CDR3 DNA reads TGTGCCTGGAGTGTTGGCCTCGCGTTCTTCTACGAGCAGTACTTC. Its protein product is CAWSVGLAFFYEQYF.

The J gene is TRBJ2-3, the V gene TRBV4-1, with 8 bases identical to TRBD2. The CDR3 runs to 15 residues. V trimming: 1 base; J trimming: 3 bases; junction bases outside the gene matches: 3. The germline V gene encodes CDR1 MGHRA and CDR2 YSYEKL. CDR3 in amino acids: CASSQAGGLTDTQYF. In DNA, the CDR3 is TGCGCCAGCAGCCAAGCGGGGGGGCTGACAGATACGCAGTATTTT.

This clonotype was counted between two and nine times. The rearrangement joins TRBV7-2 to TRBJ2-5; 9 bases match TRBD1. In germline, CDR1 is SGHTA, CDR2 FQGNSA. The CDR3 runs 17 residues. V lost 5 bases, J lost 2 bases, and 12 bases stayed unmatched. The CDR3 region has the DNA TGTGCCAGCAGCCCTTACCCCCTGACAGGGGGGCAAGAGACCCAGTACTTC. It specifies CASSPYPLTGGQETQYF. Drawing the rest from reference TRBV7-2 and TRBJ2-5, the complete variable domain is GAGVSQSPSNKVTEKGKDVELRCDPISGHTALYWYRQSLGQGLEFLIYFQGNSAPDKSGLPSDRFSAERTGGSVSTLTIQRTQQEDSAVYLCASSPYPLTGGQETQYFGPGTRLLVL.

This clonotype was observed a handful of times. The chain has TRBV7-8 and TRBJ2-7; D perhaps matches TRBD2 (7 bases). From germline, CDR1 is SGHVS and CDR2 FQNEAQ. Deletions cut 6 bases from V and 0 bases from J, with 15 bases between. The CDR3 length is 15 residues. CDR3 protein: CASRKKGGSSYEQYF. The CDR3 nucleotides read TGTGCCAGCAGAAAAAAGGGGGGGAGCTCCTACGAGCAGTACTTC.

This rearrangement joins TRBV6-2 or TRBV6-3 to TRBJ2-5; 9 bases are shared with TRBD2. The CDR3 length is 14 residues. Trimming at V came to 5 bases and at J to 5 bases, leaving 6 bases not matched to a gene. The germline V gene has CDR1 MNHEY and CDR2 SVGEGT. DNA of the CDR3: TGTGCCAGCAGTGTGGGGACTAGCTGGGAGACCCAGTACTTC. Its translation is CASSVGTSWETQYF.

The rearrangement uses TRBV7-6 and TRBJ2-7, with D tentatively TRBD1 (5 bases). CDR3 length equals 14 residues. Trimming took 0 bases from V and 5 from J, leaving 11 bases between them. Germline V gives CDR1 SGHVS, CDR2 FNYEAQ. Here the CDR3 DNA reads TGTGCCAGCAGCTTAGCAGGGGCTTTCCACGAGCAGTACTTC. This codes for CASSLAGAFHEQYF. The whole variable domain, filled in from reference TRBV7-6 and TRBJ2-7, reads GAGVSQSPRYKVTKRGQDVALRCDPISGHVSLYWYRQALGQGPEFLTYFNYEAQQDKSGLPNDRFSAERPEGSISTLTIQRTEQRDSAMYRCASSLAGAFHEQYFGPGTRLTVT.

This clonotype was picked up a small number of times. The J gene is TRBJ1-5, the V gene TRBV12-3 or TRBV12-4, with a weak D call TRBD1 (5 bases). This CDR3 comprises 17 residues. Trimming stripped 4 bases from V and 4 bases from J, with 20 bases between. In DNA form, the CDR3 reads TGTGCCAGCAGTTCTCCCCTTGGGACTTTGGGAAATCAGCCCCAGCATTTT. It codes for CASSSPLGTLGNQPQHF.